The rows below give T cell receptor beta chains drawn from one sample of a study of CD8+CD57+ T cells in acquired aplastic anemia. TCRdb reprocessed the reads with MiXCR, giving one entry per CDR3 protein. This table has approximately 190,000 distinct CDR3 sequences, roughly 64% appearing once. The source material was sorted CD4+, CD8+, or CD8+CD57+ T cells (not recorded which) from PBMCs. These receptors were collected from a human donor with severe aplastic anemia or a healthy control (not recorded which). Each CDR3 is given with its conserved first and last residue. A D gene is named only where the DNA matches it firmly. Part of the rows lack a size; the others show once, few, many or a class for expanded clones.

clone_size: -
d_call: -
v_call: TRBV12-3/TRBV12-4
j_call: TRBJ2-7
cdr3_nt: TGTGCCAGCAGTTTTATAGGGCAGTACTTC
cdr3_aa: CASSFIGQYF

clone_size: once
d_call: TRBD1
v_call: TRBV2
j_call: TRBJ1-2
cdr3_nt: TGTGCCAGCAGTGAAACTTGGACAGGGACAGACACCTTC
cdr3_aa: CASSETWTGTDTF

clone_size: many
d_call: -
v_call: TRBV6-5
j_call: TRBJ1-1
cdr3_nt: TGTGCCAGCAGTTTTGGGCCACCTGGTCCCACTGAAGCTTTCTTT
cdr3_aa: CASSFGPPGPTEAFF

clone_size: -
d_call: TRBD2
v_call: TRBV7-2
j_call: TRBJ2-7
cdr3_nt: TGTGCCAGCAGCGGACTAGCGGTGTACGAGCAGTACTTC
cdr3_aa: CASSGLAVYEQYF

clone_size: many
d_call: -
v_call: TRBV11-2
j_call: TRBJ1-6
cdr3_nt: TGTGCCAGCAGCTTAGGGCAGTATAATTCACCCCTCCACTTT
cdr3_aa: CASSLGQYNSPLHF

clone_size: many
d_call: -
v_call: TRBV11-2
j_call: TRBJ1-2
cdr3_nt: TGTGCCAGCAGCTTAGGCGGATTCTATGGCTACACCTTC
cdr3_aa: CASSLGGFYGYTF

clone_size: once
d_call: TRBD2
v_call: TRBV20-1
j_call: TRBJ2-5
cdr3_nt: TGCAGTGCTACTCCACTAGCGGGAGAGGTGGAGACCCAGTACTTC
cdr3_aa: CSATPLAGEVETQYF

clone_size: many
d_call: TRBD1
v_call: TRBV12-3/TRBV12-4
j_call: TRBJ1-4
cdr3_nt: TGTGCCAGCAGCTCGGGACAGGGAGCAACTAATGAAAAACTGTTTTTT
cdr3_aa: CASSSGQGATNEKLFF

clone_size: -
d_call: TRBD2
v_call: TRBV9
j_call: TRBJ2-7
cdr3_nt: TGTGCCAGCAGCGTAGATAGCGGGGGGGCCTACGAGCAGTACTTC
cdr3_aa: CASSVDSGGAYEQYF

clone_size: -
d_call: TRBD2
v_call: TRBV5-4
j_call: TRBJ2-7
cdr3_nt: TGTGCCAGCAGCATTCCAGCGGGGACCACCTACGAGCAGTACTTC
cdr3_aa: CASSIPAGTTYEQYF

clone_size: few
d_call: TRBD1
v_call: TRBV7-2
j_call: TRBJ2-1
cdr3_nt: TGTGCCAGCAGCTTAGCAGGGACAGAGAATGAGCAGTTCTTC
cdr3_aa: CASSLAGTENEQFF

clone_size: -
d_call: -
v_call: TRBV5-1
j_call: TRBJ1-3
cdr3_nt: TGCGCCAGCAGCTTCTCTGCGACTGGAAACACCATATATTTT
cdr3_aa: CASSFSATGNTIYF

clone_size: many
d_call: -
v_call: TRBV6-5
j_call: TRBJ1-6
cdr3_nt: TGTGCCAGCAGACAACTTAATTCACCCCTCCACTTT
cdr3_aa: CASRQLNSPLHF

clone_size: -
d_call: -
v_call: TRBV29-1
j_call: TRBJ2-2
cdr3_nt: TGCAGCGGCTGGAGTGGGAACGGGGAGCTGTTTTTT
cdr3_aa: CSGWSGNGELFF

clone_size: many
d_call: -
v_call: TRBV9
j_call: TRBJ2-7
cdr3_nt: TGTGCCAGCAGCGTAGAGCCAGGGCTCCACGAGCAGTACTTC
cdr3_aa: CASSVEPGLHEQYF

clone_size: -
d_call: -
v_call: TRBV19
j_call: TRBJ2-1
cdr3_nt: TGTGCCAGTAGTACGCACCGATCTCAGCGGAGGAATGAGCAGTTCTTC
cdr3_aa: CASSTHRSQRRNEQFF

clone_size: once
d_call: -
v_call: TRBV12-3/TRBV12-4
j_call: TRBJ2-5
cdr3_nt: TGTGCCAGCAGTTTGGTGAGGGGAACGGGAGAGACCCAGTACTTC
cdr3_aa: CASSLVRGTGETQYF

clone_size: many
d_call: TRBD1
v_call: TRBV20-1
j_call: TRBJ1-2
cdr3_nt: TGCAGTGCTAGACGATGGACAGGGATCGGAAACTATGGCTACACCTTC
cdr3_aa: CSARRWTGIGNYGYTF

clone_size: -
d_call: -
v_call: TRBV7-9
j_call: TRBJ1-6
cdr3_nt: TGTGCCAGCAGCTTAGGGGGGCCAGGGCTACATTCACCCCTCCACTTT
cdr3_aa: CASSLGGPGLHSPLHF

clone_size: once
d_call: -
v_call: TRBV2
j_call: TRBJ2-1
cdr3_nt: TGTGCCAGCAGTGAAGTAAGTGAGTACAATGAGCAGTTCTTC
cdr3_aa: CASSEVSEYNEQFF

clone_size: -
d_call: TRBD2
v_call: TRBV5-5
j_call: TRBJ2-1
cdr3_nt: TGTGCCAGCAGCCCTCGGACTAGCGGGGGGAACGCCTACAATGAGCAGTTCTTC
cdr3_aa: CASSPRTSGGNAYNEQFF

clone_size: -
d_call: TRBD2
v_call: TRBV7-9
j_call: TRBJ2-7
cdr3_nt: TGTGCCAGCAGCCCTTTAGCGGGAGCAGTCCACGAGCAGTACTTC
cdr3_aa: CASSPLAGAVHEQYF

clone_size: -
d_call: TRBD1
v_call: TRBV7-9
j_call: TRBJ1-1
cdr3_nt: TGTGCCAGCAGCCAACCCGGGACAGGGAAACCTGAAGCTTTCTTT
cdr3_aa: CASSQPGTGKPEAFF

clone_size: many
d_call: -
v_call: TRBV19
j_call: TRBJ2-7
cdr3_nt: TGTGCCAGTAGTACCTCGACAGGAGTCTTCTACGAGCAGTACTTC
cdr3_aa: CASSTSTGVFYEQYF

clone_size: many
d_call: -
v_call: TRBV5-1
j_call: TRBJ2-5
cdr3_nt: TGCGCCAGCAGCTTGACAAGGGGAGAGACCCAGTACTTC
cdr3_aa: CASSLTRGETQYF

clone_size: many
d_call: TRBD2
v_call: TRBV19
j_call: TRBJ2-1
cdr3_nt: TGTGCCAGTAGTATGGAGGAGCGGGGGGGCTGGAATGAGCAGTTCTTC
cdr3_aa: CASSMEERGGWNEQFF

clone_size: -
d_call: -
v_call: TRBV7-2
j_call: TRBJ2-4
cdr3_nt: TGTGCCAGCAGCCAGCCGATTCCAGGGAACCAAAACATTCAGTACTTC
cdr3_aa: CASSQPIPGNQNIQYF

clone_size: -
d_call: -
v_call: TRBV10-1
j_call: TRBJ2-2
cdr3_nt: TGTGCCAACACGGACAGTCTCAACACCGGGGAGCTGTTTTTT
cdr3_aa: CANTDSLNTGELFF

clone_size: -
d_call: -
v_call: TRBV2
j_call: TRBJ1-1
cdr3_nt: TGTGCCAGCAGTGAAAGGGGAGGGGAGAACACTGAAGCTTTCTTC
cdr3_aa: CASSERGGENTEAFF

clone_size: many
d_call: -
v_call: TRBV5-1
j_call: TRBJ1-1
cdr3_nt: TGCGCCAGCAGCCGAGGCACTGAAGCTTTCTTT
cdr3_aa: CASSRGTEAFF

clone_size: -
d_call: TRBD2
v_call: TRBV20-1
j_call: TRBJ2-7
cdr3_nt: TGCAGTGCTTTTCGGACTAGCGGGAGTAGTGGGCAGTACTTC
cdr3_aa: CSAFRTSGSSGQYF

clone_size: many
d_call: -
v_call: TRBV24-1
j_call: TRBJ2-7
cdr3_nt: TGTGCCACCAGTGGAACAGGTATCTACGAGCAGTACTTC
cdr3_aa: CATSGTGIYEQYF

clone_size: many
d_call: -
v_call: TRBV19
j_call: TRBJ1-6
cdr3_nt: TGTGCCAGTAGTATAGGGAATTCACCCCTCCACTTT
cdr3_aa: CASSIGNSPLHF

clone_size: few
d_call: -
v_call: TRBV7-9
j_call: TRBJ2-5
cdr3_nt: TGTGCCAGCAGTCCATCCCAAGAGACCCAGTACTTC
cdr3_aa: CASSPSQETQYF

clone_size: -
d_call: TRBD1
v_call: TRBV24-1
j_call: TRBJ2-3
cdr3_nt: TGTGCCACCAGTGATTCAGTGCAGGGGGCGGAAACCACAGATACGCAGTATTTT
cdr3_aa: CATSDSVQGAETTDTQYF

clone_size: many
d_call: TRBD1
v_call: TRBV9
j_call: TRBJ2-2
cdr3_nt: TGTGCCAGCAGCGTAGCTCGGGGGACAGGGAACACCGGGGAGCTGTTTTTT
cdr3_aa: CASSVARGTGNTGELFF

clone_size: -
d_call: -
v_call: TRBV25-1
j_call: TRBJ1-6
cdr3_nt: TGTGCCAGCGCCCCCGGACCCATTTCACCCCTCCACTTT
cdr3_aa: CASAPGPISPLHF

clone_size: once
d_call: -
v_call: TRBV19
j_call: TRBJ2-3
cdr3_nt: TGTGCCAGCACCCCACGCTACAGGGGCACAGATACGCAGTATTTT
cdr3_aa: CASTPRYRGTDTQYF

clone_size: once
d_call: TRBD2
v_call: TRBV29-1
j_call: TRBJ2-1
cdr3_nt: TGCAGCGTTGAAGGATCCCGGGGACTAGCGTCCAATGAGCAGTTCTTC
cdr3_aa: CSVEGSRGLASNEQFF

clone_size: few
d_call: -
v_call: TRBV7-2
j_call: TRBJ2-4
cdr3_nt: TGTGCCAGCAGCTTACACCCTTCCGGAAACATTCAGTGCTTC
cdr3_aa: CASSLHPSGNIQCF

clone_size: -
d_call: TRBD1
v_call: TRBV12-3/TRBV12-4
j_call: TRBJ1-3
cdr3_nt: TGTGCCAGCAGTCGGACAGGAGGAAACACCATATATTTT
cdr3_aa: CASSRTGGNTIYF

clone_size: -
d_call: TRBD2
v_call: TRBV20-1
j_call: TRBJ2-3
cdr3_nt: TGCAGTGCTGGACTAGCGGGTTCCACAGATACGCAGTATTTT
cdr3_aa: CSAGLAGSTDTQYF

clone_size: -
d_call: -
v_call: TRBV7-2
j_call: TRBJ1-1
cdr3_nt: TGTGCCAGCAGCTTAGCTACAGGGACTCTTGAAGCTTTCTTT
cdr3_aa: CASSLATGTLEAFF

clone_size: -
d_call: TRBD1
v_call: TRBV10-3
j_call: TRBJ1-2
cdr3_nt: TGTGCCATCAGTGACGAGGACGGGACAGGACATGGCTACACCTTC
cdr3_aa: CAISDEDGTGHGYTF

clone_size: -
d_call: -
v_call: TRBV18
j_call: TRBJ2-5
cdr3_nt: TGTGCCAGCTGCACTTCCCAACAAGAGACCCAGTACTTC
cdr3_aa: CASCTSQQETQYF

clone_size: many
d_call: TRBD1
v_call: TRBV19
j_call: TRBJ2-1
cdr3_nt: TGTGCCAGTAGTATCGGACAGGGGAGCTCCTACAATGAGCAGTTCTTC
cdr3_aa: CASSIGQGSSYNEQFF

clone_size: -
d_call: TRBD1
v_call: TRBV7-3
j_call: TRBJ2-3
cdr3_nt: TGTGCCAGCAGCTTGATCTACGGGACAGGAGACGACAGCACAGATACGCAGTATTTT
cdr3_aa: CASSLIYGTGDDSTDTQYF

clone_size: -
d_call: TRBD1
v_call: TRBV7-3
j_call: TRBJ1-1
cdr3_nt: TGTGCCAGCAGCAACCCGGACAGGAGCACTGAAGCTTTCTTT
cdr3_aa: CASSNPDRSTEAFF

clone_size: -
d_call: -
v_call: TRBV15
j_call: TRBJ2-7
cdr3_nt: TGTGCCACCAGCAGAGATCTGTTGGGCGAGCAGTACTTC
cdr3_aa: CATSRDLLGEQYF

clone_size: -
d_call: -
v_call: TRBV28
j_call: TRBJ2-7
cdr3_nt: TGTGCCAGCAGTTTAAACTCTTTCTACGAGCAGTACTTC
cdr3_aa: CASSLNSFYEQYF

clone_size: many
d_call: TRBD2
v_call: TRBV20-1
j_call: TRBJ2-7
cdr3_nt: TGCAGTGCTAGAGCGAAGCGGGGGCCCTACCCCTACGAGCAGTACTTC
cdr3_aa: CSARAKRGPYPYEQYF